This is a list of T cell receptor beta chains from one sample in a study of identical twins. TCRdb fed the 5' RACE reads into MiXCR, producing one record per CDR3 protein. The sample includes hundreds of thousands of distinct CDR3 sequences, around 5.7% of them seen just once. Sequencing input: naive T cells sorted from blood. These receptor sequences come from a man aged 18-30 years in good health. Both conserved end residues are part of each CDR3. Fields, in order: V gene, clone size, D gene, J gene, CDR3 DNA, CDR3 protein. A D gene is named only where the DNA matches it firmly. The size of a clone is reported for some rows only, either as once, few or many, or as a class for expanded clones.

>TRBV27|-|-|TRBJ2-7
TGTGCCAGCAGTTTATTAAGCAACAGGCACTACGAGCAGTACTTC
CASSLLSNRHYEQYF
>TRBV28|many|-|TRBJ2-7
TGTGCCAGCAAGGACTACTCGGTCGGTGAGCAGTACTTC
CASKDYSVGEQYF
>TRBV12-3/TRBV12-4|many|TRBD1|TRBJ2-5
TGTGCCAGCAGTCAGACGAGGACAGGGGAAGAGACCCAGTACTTC
CASSQTRTGEETQYF
>TRBV6-2/TRBV6-3|few|TRBD1|TRBJ2-1
TGTGCCAGCAGTTACTCGAGATCCCCGGGACAGGTCTACAATGAGCAGTTCTTC
CASSYSRSPGQVYNEQFF
>TRBV3-1|-|-|TRBJ1-1
TGTGCCAGCAGCCCCGGGGCCAGCGCTGAAGCTTTCTTT
CASSPGASAEAFF
>TRBV2|-|-|TRBJ2-7
TGTGCCAGCCGACGGGACGAGCAGTACTTC
CASRRDEQYF
>TRBV6-1|-|-|TRBJ1-1
TGTGCCAGCAGGCTAGGGCACGGCACTGAAGCTTTCTTT
CASRLGHGTEAFF
>TRBV7-2|few|-|TRBJ2-2
TGTGCCAGCACCCCGAAGGGTCGGAGTCTCGGGGAGCTGTTTTTT
CASTPKGRSLGELFF
>TRBV27|many|TRBD1|TRBJ2-2
TGTGCCAGCAGTGAAAGACAGGGACCCTACACCGGGGAGCTGTTTTTT
CASSERQGPYTGELFF
>TRBV5-1|many|-|TRBJ1-2
TGCGCCAGTCGGGCAGCCGATGGGAGAAACTATGGCTACACCTTC
CASRAADGRNYGYTF
>TRBV3-1|few|TRBD1|TRBJ1-4
TGTGCCAGCAGCCAAGTCTTTGGACAGGGTTTGGGAAAACTGTTTTTT
CASSQVFGQGLGKLFF
>TRBV4-3|many|-|TRBJ2-7
TGCGCCAGCAGCCCATGGGCCGGAACCTACGAGCAGTACTTC
CASSPWAGTYEQYF
>TRBV11-2|many|-|TRBJ1-3
TGTGCCAGCAGCTTAGAGGGGAGAAACACCATATATTTT
CASSLEGRNTIYF
>TRBV3-1|many|-|TRBJ2-3
TGTGCCAGCAGCAACGAGGCCCTCGTGGGGCAGGTGGGGTCAGATACGCAGTATTTT
CASSNEALVGQVGSDTQYF
>TRBV7-2|many|-|TRBJ1-1
TGTGCCAGCAGCTCACGAGGACCGGGGAGGGACACTGAAGCTTTCTTT
CASSSRGPGRDTEAFF
>TRBV7-9|many|-|TRBJ1-4
TGTGCCAGCAGCCACGGGACGTCAGATGAAAAACTGTTTTTT
CASSHGTSDEKLFF
>TRBV4-3|many|TRBD2|TRBJ2-7
TGCGCCAGCAGCCCTCGGGGAGGGCAGGAGCAGTACTTC
CASSPRGGQEQYF
>TRBV5-5|many|-|TRBJ2-7
TGTGCCAGCAGCTTGGACCTAAACGAGCAGTACTTC
CASSLDLNEQYF
>TRBV20-1|many|TRBD2|TRBJ2-2
TGCAGTGCTCTCTCACTAGCGGGGAACACCGGGGAGCTGTTTTTT
CSALSLAGNTGELFF
>TRBV7-9|few|-|TRBJ2-1
TGTGCCAGCAGCTTACGGCTGGGTGGGAGGAATGAGCAGTTCTTC
CASSLRLGGRNEQFF
>TRBV29-1|many|TRBD1|TRBJ2-1
TGCAGCGTTGAAGAGGACAGGGATGAGCAGTTCTTC
CSVEEDRDEQFF
>TRBV14|few|-|TRBJ2-3
TGTGCCAGCAGCCGGCAAACGGGTTTAACAGATACGCAGTATTTT
CASSRQTGLTDTQYF
>TRBV12-3/TRBV12-4|many|-|TRBJ1-5
TGTGCCAGCAGTTTTTTAATCAATCAGCCCCAGCATTTT
CASSFLINQPQHF
>TRBV15|many|TRBD2|TRBJ2-2
TGTGCCACCAGCATCGGGACTAGCGGGATTGGGGAGCTGTTTTTT
CATSIGTSGIGELFF
>TRBV5-1|many|-|TRBJ1-1
TGCGCCAGCAGCTTTTCGACCAGGAACACTGAAGCTTTCTTT
CASSFSTRNTEAFF
>TRBV9|-|TRBD2|TRBJ2-2
TGTGCCAGCAGCGACCCCGCCCCCGCGGGGGGCTCCGGGGAGCTGTTTTTT
CASSDPAPAGGSGELFF
>TRBV6-2/TRBV6-3|many|-|TRBJ2-2
TGTGCCAGCAGATTTAACACAAATTCCGGGGAGCTGTTTTTT
CASRFNTNSGELFF
>TRBV5-1|-|-|TRBJ2-1
TGCGCCAGCAGCTTGGTTTGGCGGGACAATGAGCAGTTCTTC
CASSLVWRDNEQFF